Included here is one T cell receptor beta chain sequence, with context. This entry comes from a study of blood T cell repertoires in COVID-19. In the study overall: The United States, Italy and Spain were the sources of the acute and convalescent COVID-19 samples.

Sequenced by immunoSEQ multiplex PCR; TCRdb stores in-frame clones only, minus some. The sample lists about 190,000 clones, 88% occurring once. The CDR3 is made up of 12 amino acids. Germline V gene sequence: CDR1 MNHEY, CDR2 SVGEGT. V gave up 5 bases and J gave up 5 bases, with 10 bases separating them. The rearrangement joins TRBV6-2 or TRBV6-3 to TRBJ2-7; D gene ambiguous. This clonotype was obtained from a man aged 35 to 55 with active or convalescent COVID-19. The sequencing input was peripheral blood. The CDR3 spells CASSPTSNEQYF. The CDR3, as DNA: TGTGCCAGCAGTCCCACGAGCAACGAGCAGTACTTC.